What follows are 11 T cell receptor beta chains derived from one specimen sequenced in a study of blood T cell repertoires in COVID-19. Clones were read by immunoSEQ multiplex PCR, and TCRdb kept only the in-frame ones, dropping some. Of 30,000 to 35,000 clones detected, over 70% appear once; the ten largest clones hold around 3%. Specimen: peripheral blood. The receptor set was obtained from an older man with COVID-19, enrolled during active disease.

This clone was observed a single time. V is TRBV28 and J is TRBJ2-7; 8 nucleotides match TRBD1. Germline values: CDR1 MDHEN, CDR2 SYDVKM. V lost 7 bases, J lost 6 bases, and 14 bases stayed unmatched. The CDR3 sequence is 15 residues long. CDR3 sequence (DNA): TGTGCCAGCACCATGGGCGGACAGGGTTCATCCGAGCAGTACTTC. It specifies CASTMGGQGSSEQYF. Filled out from reference TRBV28 and TRBJ2-7, the complete variable domain reads DVKVTQSSRYLVKRTGEKVFLECVQDMDHENMFWYRQDPGLGLRLIYFSYDVKMKEKGDIPEGYSVSREKKERFSLILESASTNQTSMYLCASTMGGQGSSEQYFGPGTRLTVT.

J is TRBJ2-7 and V is TRBV6-5; 7 bases align to TRBD1. The CDR3 spans 14 residues. Unmatched junction bases numbered 5, after V lost 5 bases and J lost 1 base. CDR1 is MNHEY, CDR2 SVGAGI, per germline. This CDR3 is CASSLRDRSYEQYF. In DNA form, the CDR3 reads TGTGCCAGCAGTCTACGGGACAGATCCTACGAGCAGTACTTC.

This chain uses TRBV10-3 with TRBJ1-1, with D possibly TRBD1 on 5 matching bases. Germline V gives CDR1 ENHRY, CDR2 SYGVKD. V lost 6 bases to trimming and J lost 2 bases, with 16 bases between them. The CDR3 covers 15 residues. The CDR3, as DNA: TGTGCCATCAGGGCGAACCAACAGGCTAACACTGAAGCTTTCTTT. Translation gives CAIRANQQANTEAFF.

The chain has TRBV24-1 and TRBJ2-1, with TRBD2 matching over 7 bases. The V gene's germline CDR1 is KGHDR and CDR2 SFDVKD. V shed 5 bases, J shed 6 bases, and the junction held 21 bases outside the gene matches. The CDR3 is 19 amino acids. DNA for the CDR3: TGTGCCACCAGTGGAATGGCGGTAGCGGGTAAAAAGGTAGGCAATGAGCAGTTCTTC. It is translated as CATSGMAVAGKKVGNEQFF.

J is TRBJ1-1 and V is TRBV6-5; D gene ambiguous. This CDR3 has 12 amino acids. Germline CDR1 reads MNHEY; CDR2 reads SVGAGI. Deletions cut 2 bases from V and 9 bases from J, with 10 bases between. CDR3 residues: CASSYPGEQAFF. In DNA form, the CDR3 reads TGTGCCAGCAGTTACCCCGGGGAGCAAGCTTTCTTT.

The rearrangement joins TRBV5-5 to TRBJ1-1; D not resolved. V lost 4 bases and J lost 1, with 14 bases in between. Germline values: CDR1 SGHKS, CDR2 YYEKEE (reference sequence). The CDR3 runs to 15 residues. CDR3 sequence reads: CASSPQVQTNTEAFF. The CDR3 DNA reads as TGTGCCAGCAGCCCCCAGGTACAGACGAACACTGAAGCTTTCTTT.

The chain links TRBV11-2 to TRBJ1-2, with D perhaps matching TRBD1 (5 bases). From germline, CDR1 is SGHAT and CDR2 FQNNGV. V was trimmed by 1 base and J by 1 base, leaving 10 bases between them. This CDR3 has 15 amino acids. CDR3 in DNA: TGTGCCAGCAGCTTAGGAGCAGGGATTAACTATGGCTACACCTTC. Translated, it gives CASSLGAGINYGYTF.

The genes are TRBV5-1 and TRBJ2-7; tentatively, D is TRBD1 (5 bases). Germline assignment: CDR1 SGHRS and CDR2 YFSETQ. V dropped 1 base and J dropped 2 bases, with 10 bases sitting between them. The CDR3 contains 14 residues. The CDR3 DNA is TGCGCCAGCAGCTTGACCCAGGGTACCTACGAGCAGTACTTC. It translates to CASSLTQGTYEQYF.

The chain uses TRBV6-2 or TRBV6-3 and TRBJ2-7, with TRBD1 matching over 9 bases. This CDR3 spans 20 amino acids. Germline loops: CDR1 MNHEY, CDR2 SVGEGT. With V trimmed by 2 bases and J by 3 bases, 20 bases remained unmatched. The CDR3 coding sequence is TGTGCCAGCAGTTACCCACCGGGACAGGGAACCCCGATCTCTTTCTACGAGCAGTACTTC. Translation gives CASSYPPGQGTPISFYEQYF.

The chain's CDR3 is CASSLSGGGWNSPLHF. The CDR3 DNA reads TGCGCCAGCAGCTTGTCAGGGGGTGGGTGGAATTCACCCCTCCACTTT. The V and J genes are TRBV5-1 and TRBJ1-6; 7 bases map to TRBD1. CDR1 is SGHRS, CDR2 YFSETQ, per germline. The CDR3 runs 16 residues. After removal of 1 base from V and 7 bases from J, the junction contained 8 bases not matched to a gene.

CDR3 in amino acids: CASSLSGQGWGYTF. CDR3 bases: TGTGCCAGCAGTTTATCGGGACAGGGCTGGGGCTACACCTTC. The chain joins TRBV28 to TRBJ1-2; TRBD1 matches at 9 bases. J lost 8 bases, V lost 1 base, and 5 bases had no gene match. CDR3 length equals 14 residues. Germline assignment: CDR1 MDHEN and CDR2 SYDVKM.